A selection of T cell receptor beta chains follows, all from one sample in a study of T-cell reconstitution after alpha-beta-depleted transplantation in children. TCRdb used MiXCR to reprocess the PCR reads, holding one entry per CDR3 protein. The table lists about 250,000 distinct CDR3 sequences, roughly a quarter of them singletons, with around 4.8% in the top ten. Sequenced material: PBMCs, mostly from graft donor cells, taken 360 days after TCRalphabeta/CD19-depleted stem cell transplant. The source of these receptors is a female patient aged 2-9 years who had a stem cell transplant for congenital amegakaryocytic thrombocytopenia, so the T cells may come from the graft donor. CDR3s include the opening cysteine and the closing phenylalanine or tryptophan. The D gene is left open where the match is weak. Only some rows state a clone size, as once, few, many or a class for expanded clones.

D: .; J: TRBJ1-5; size: .; V: TRBV5-5; DNA: TGTGCCAGCAGCTTGGCCTGGTTAAATGGGGAGAACCAGCCCCGGCATTTT; CDR3: CASSLAWLNGENQPRHF
D: .; J: TRBJ2-1; size: .; V: TRBV12-3/TRBV12-4; DNA: TGTGCCAGCAGTTTCGCGGACCCCCTAGAGAATGAGCAGTTCTTC; CDR3: CASSFADPLENEQFF
D: .; J: TRBJ1-1; size: few; V: TRBV11-2; DNA: TGTGCCAGCAGCTCCCAGCTGAACACTGAAGCTTTCTTT; CDR3: CASSSQLNTEAFF
D: .; J: TRBJ2-5; size: few; V: TRBV20-1; DNA: TGCAGTGCTAGAGTTCAGGGCACGGAGACCCAGTACTTC; CDR3: CSARVQGTETQYF
D: .; J: TRBJ2-7; size: many; V: TRBV29-1; DNA: TGCAGCGTCGGAGGCAAGACAGGAGGGATGGTCGAGCAGTACTTC; CDR3: CSVGGKTGGMVEQYF
D: .; J: TRBJ2-7; size: .; V: TRBV5-4; DNA: TGTGCCAGCAGGTTGGACAGCTACGAGCAGTACTTC; CDR3: CASRLDSYEQYF
D: .; J: TRBJ1-1; size: .; V: TRBV9; DNA: TGTGCCAGCAGCGGGGAGCCGAACACTGAAGCTTTCTTT; CDR3: CASSGEPNTEAFF
D: .; J: TRBJ1-3; size: .; V: TRBV7-6; DNA: TGTGCCAGCAGCTTCGGACAGCCTAGAACTATTGGAAACACCATATATTTT; CDR3: CASSFGQPRTIGNTIYF
D: .; J: TRBJ1-2; size: .; V: TRBV28; DNA: TGTGCCAGCAGCTTCTTCGACAGCCGCTATGGCTACACCTTC; CDR3: CASSFFDSRYGYTF
D: TRBD2; J: TRBJ2-3; size: many; V: TRBV2; DNA: TGTGCCAGCAGTGAATACGGGGGGGCCCCAGATACGCAGTATTTT; CDR3: CASSEYGGAPDTQYF
D: .; J: TRBJ2-7; size: .; V: TRBV27; DNA: TGTGCCAGCAGTTTATCCGGCACAACCTACGAGCAGTACTTC; CDR3: CASSLSGTTYEQYF
D: .; J: TRBJ1-1; size: .; V: TRBV20-1; DNA: TGCAGTGCTAGACTGGGGGCTTACACTGAAGCTTTCTTT; CDR3: CSARLGAYTEAFF
D: TRBD2; J: TRBJ2-1; size: .; V: TRBV2; DNA: TGTGCCGTAGTCTCGGAACTAGCGGGAGGGATCAATGAGCAGTTCTTC; CDR3: CAVVSELAGGINEQFF
D: TRBD1; J: TRBJ2-7; size: .; V: TRBV29-1; DNA: TGCAGCGTCGGACAGGGAAGATACGAGCAGTACTTC; CDR3: CSVGQGRYEQYF
D: TRBD2; J: TRBJ2-1; size: few; V: TRBV29-1; DNA: TGCAGCGCGGTCCTAGCGGAAACCTACAATGAGCAGTTCTTC; CDR3: CSAVLAETYNEQFF
D: .; J: TRBJ1-1; size: few; V: TRBV15; DNA: TGTGCCACATCAAACCTAATCGGAGCTTTCTTT; CDR3: CATSNLIGAFF
D: TRBD2; J: TRBJ2-1; size: .; V: TRBV29-1; DNA: TGCAGCGTTGAGTCTGCGGCTAGCGGAAACAATGAGCAGTTCTTC; CDR3: CSVESAASGNNEQFF
D: .; J: TRBJ2-1; size: few; V: TRBV10-3; DNA: TGTGCCATCAGCCCCGAGCGGAGGGAATTCAATGAGCAGTTCTTC; CDR3: CAISPERREFNEQFF
D: TRBD2; J: TRBJ2-1; size: few; V: TRBV30; DNA: TGTGCCTGGCTGGGACTAGGGTCCTACAATGAGCAGTTCTTC; CDR3: CAWLGLGSYNEQFF
D: .; J: TRBJ2-7; size: .; V: TRBV20-1; DNA: TGCAGTGCTAGAGGATGGCGGGATTCCTACGAGCAGTACTTC; CDR3: CSARGWRDSYEQYF
D: .; J: TRBJ1-6; size: .; V: TRBV4-1; DNA: TGCGCCAGCAGCCAAGAAGCCAATTCACCCCTCCACTTT; CDR3: CASSQEANSPLHF
D: .; J: TRBJ2-1; size: many; V: TRBV7-2; DNA: TGTGCCAGCAGCTTAGACCCTGGAGGGGAGCAGTTCTTC; CDR3: CASSLDPGGEQFF